This T cell receptor (beta chain) was captured in a study of shared clonotypes between healthy human individuals. Whole-study results and caveats: The naive CD4 repertoires of a few donors were compared, and about 5% of clonotypes were shared.

Trimming removed 1 base from V and 9 bases from J; junction bases left unmatched: 3. The germline V gene encodes CDR1 SGHVS and CDR2 FNYEAQ. CDR3 size: 13 residues. On this clone itself: Antigen unknown.

Sequencing was performed with immunoSEQ multiplex PCR; in TCRdb, only in-frame clones are kept and a portion is missing. The sample yields approximately 320,000 clones, around 90% seen once. This rearrangement joins TRBV7-6 to TRBJ1-5; TRBD1 matches 7 bases. The sequenced sample was memory CD8+ T cells sorted from blood. The subset is: CD45RO+ cells pooled with CCR7-negative TemRA cells. This TCR was sampled from a young man in good health. The CDR3 sequence is CASSLDRGWPQHF. The DNA for the CDR3 is TGTGCCAGCAGCTTAGACAGGGGTTGGCCCCAGCATTTT.